These 23 T cell receptor beta chains came from one sample sequenced in a study of blood T cell repertoires in COVID-19 (dated by TCRdb to the early 2020s). The method was the immunoSEQ multiplex PCR assay. TCRdb took over this immuneACCESS table, retaining in-frame rearrangements with V and J assigned. Such tables are incomplete; in checked studies, under half of the missing clones stem from an unresolved V gene, and the remainder is unexplained. Across this sample there are about 200,000 clones, with about 90% seen only once. Together, the top ten hold about 1.9% of the sample. The sample taken for sequencing was peripheral blood. The receptors derive from a man aged 35-49 years with active or convalescent COVID-19.

The chain joins TRBV4-1 to TRBJ1-4, with D hard to call. CDR3 length equals 15 residues. Per germline, CDR1 MGHRA and CDR2 YSYEKL. Trimming took 6 bases from V and 5 from J, leaving 16 bases between them. As DNA, the CDR3 is TGCGCCAGCAGACCCGGGAACAGTAAAAATGAAAAACTGTTTTTT. It encodes CASRPGNSKNEKLFF.

J is TRBJ2-7 and V is TRBV11-2; 8 nucleotides align to TRBD2. Germline V lookup: CDR1 SGHAT, CDR2 FQNNGV. The CDR3 totals 14 residues. With V trimmed by 5 bases and J by 4 bases, 7 bases remained unmatched. The CDR3 DNA is TGTGCCAGCAGCCACGTCACTAGCGGATACGAGCAGTACTTC. Amino acid sequence: CASSHVTSGYEQYF.

The CDR3 is CASTSQADTQYF. CDR3 DNA: TGTGCCAGCACCAGCCAGGCGGATACGCAGTATTTT. The rearrangement links TRBV5-6 to TRBJ2-3, with unresolved D. The V end was cut by 6 bases, the J end by 6 bases, with 11 bases between. Per germline, CDR1 SGHDT and CDR2 YYEEEE. This CDR3 contains 12 residues.

The chain recombines TRBV27 with TRBJ2-7; possible D gene TRBD1, 5 bases. The CDR3 covers 15 residues. V dropped 1 base and J dropped 2 bases, with 12 bases sitting between them. The V gene's germline CDR1 is MNHEY and CDR2 SMNVEV (reference sequence). For the CDR3, the DNA is TGTGCCAGCAGTTTATGGTCAGGGAAGACCTACGAGCAGTACTTC. Its translation: CASSLWSGKTYEQYF.

CDR3 amino acids: CASSQWGQGASGANVLTF. The CDR3 DNA reads TGTGCCAGCAGCCAATGGGGACAGGGGGCCTCTGGGGCCAACGTCCTGACTTTC. The rearrangement joins TRBV14 to TRBJ2-6; 12 nucleotides align to TRBD1. There are 18 residues in the CDR3. Trimming removed 2 bases from V and 0 bases from J; junction bases left unmatched: 2. CDR1 SGHDN and CDR2 FVKESK come from the germline V gene.

V and J are TRBV13 and TRBJ2-1; 7 bases map to TRBD1. The CDR3 sequence is 15 residues long. Germline values: CDR1 PRHDT, CDR2 FYEKMQ (reference sequence). The junction had 10 bases not matched to a gene; V was cut back by 3 bases and J by 8 bases. CDR3 in amino acids: CASSFGTALFDEQFF. The CDR3, as DNA: TGTGCCAGCAGCTTCGGGACAGCCTTATTCGATGAGCAGTTCTTC.

V is TRBV15 and J is TRBJ2-1; D possibly corresponds to TRBD1 (5 bases). Germline-derived CDR1 and CDR2 are LNHNV and YYDKDF (reference sequence). Trimming left V 0 bases short and J 4 bases short, with 16 bases between. The CDR3 is 17 residues long. The CDR3 DNA reads as TGTGCCACCAGCAGAGATGGCCACAGGTCATGGTACAATGAGCAGTTCTTC. Translated: CATSRDGHRSWYNEQFF. Looking up the rest from reference TRBV15 and TRBJ2-1 gives the full variable domain: DAMVIQNPRYQVTQFGKPVTLSCSQTLNHNVMYWYQQKSSQAPKLLFHYYDKDFNNEADTPDNFQSRRPNTSFCFLDIRSPGLGDTAMYLCATSRDGHRSWYNEQFFGPGTRLTVL.

This rearrangement joins TRBV6-5 to TRBJ1-1; D not certain. The CDR3 is made up of 13 amino acids. V dropped 5 bases and J dropped 0 bases, with 7 bases sitting between them. Germline assignment: CDR1 MNHEY and CDR2 SVGAGI. The CDR3: CASSPFMNTEAFF. Written as DNA, the CDR3 is TGTGCCAGCAGTCCTTTTATGAACACTGAAGCTTTCTTT.

V is TRBV3-1 (or the pseudogene TRBV3-2) and J is TRBJ2-2, with 7 bases identical to TRBD2. This CDR3 has 12 residues. The germline CDR1 and CDR2 sequences are LGHDT and YNNKEL (reference sequence). J was trimmed by 10 bases and V by 2 bases; bases with no gene match: 1. CDR3: CASSQLAAELFF. CDR3 sequence (DNA): TGTGCCAGCAGCCAACTAGCGGCGGAGCTGTTTTTT.

V and J are TRBV28 and TRBJ2-7, with D tentatively TRBD1 (6 bases). The V end was cut by 8 bases, the J end by 2 bases, with 22 bases between. Germline CDR1 MDHEN, CDR2 SYDVKM. CDR3 size: 16 residues. CDR3 sequence (DNA): TGTGCCAGCGGGGATCCGAGGGGGTTTAGCGCCTACGAGCAGTACTTC. This sequence encodes CASGDPRGFSAYEQYF. Drawing the rest from reference TRBV28 and TRBJ2-7, the complete variable domain is DVKVTQSSRYLVKRTGEKVFLECVQDMDHENMFWYRQDPGLGLRLIYFSYDVKMKEKGDIPEGYSVSREKKERFSLILESASTNQTSMYLCASGDPRGFSAYEQYFGPGTRLTVT.

The J gene is TRBJ1-6, the V gene TRBV21-1. TRBV21-1 is tagged as a pseudogene. This CDR3 has 22 amino acids. The CDR3 nucleotides are TGTGCCAGCAGCAAAGCCAATGACCCCGTCCGGGGGAACCTCTTCTATAATTCACCCCTCCACTTT. It codes for CASSKANDPVRGNLFYNSPLHF.

Comment on this clone: This specimen includes other DNA sequences encoding the same CDR3. The chain employs TRBV27 and TRBJ1-1; D possibly corresponds to TRBD1 (6 bases). The V end was cut by 6 bases, the J end by 0 bases, with 14 bases between. The CDR3 spans 15 residues. Germline CDR1 is MNHEY and CDR2 is SMNVEV (reference sequence). DNA for the CDR3: TGTGCCAGCAGCCTAGGAGGACAGTTGAACACTGAAGCTTTCTTT. As protein: CASSLGGQLNTEAFF.

The chain uses TRBV2 and TRBJ1-3; 8 bases align to TRBD1. Germline trimming cut 2 bases from V and 2 bases from J; bases unmatched to any gene: 11. CDR1 is SNHLY, CDR2 FYNNEI, per germline. The CDR3 is made up of 18 amino acids. The CDR3 protein is CASSEFGGQGAAGNTIYF. As DNA, the CDR3 is TGTGCCAGCAGTGAATTTGGAGGACAGGGTGCTGCTGGAAACACCATATATTTT.

The rearrangement links TRBV7-9 to TRBJ2-2; 9 positions match TRBD1. The CDR3 is 15 amino acids. The V and J ends lost 4 bases and 1 base, in that order; junction bases with no gene match: 1. The V gene's germline CDR1 is SEHNR and CDR2 FQNEAQ (reference sequence). The chain's CDR3 is CASSSDRGNTGELFF. DNA of the CDR3: TGTGCCAGCAGCTCGGACAGGGGGAACACCGGGGAGCTGTTTTTT.

The chain combines TRBV6-5 with TRBJ1-1; no definite D call. V lost 6 bases and J lost 1, with 9 bases in between. This CDR3 region has 13 residues. Germline V CDR1 and CDR2: MNHEY, SVGAGI. The CDR3 is CASRTARNTEAFF. The CDR3 nucleotides read TGTGCCAGCAGAACAGCTCGGAACACTGAAGCTTTCTTT.

The rearrangement uses TRBV28 and TRBJ1-4, with 8 bases aligning to TRBD1. Germline-derived CDR1 and CDR2 are MDHEN and SYDVKM. The CDR3 spans 15 residues. V trimming: 4 bases; J trimming: 5 bases; junction bases outside the gene matches: 6. CDR3 protein: CASSSSGGENEKLFF. CDR3 DNA sequence: TGTGCCAGCAGTTCGTCAGGGGGCGAGAATGAAAAACTGTTTTTT.

The chain is built from TRBV28 and TRBJ1-2; 7 bases are a match to TRBD1. V was pared by 3 bases and J by 6 bases, with 7 bases of the junction left unmatched. The CDR3 runs to 14 residues. CDR1 and CDR2 from the germline V gene are MDHEN and SYDVKM. CDR3 in DNA: TGTGCCAGCAGTTTCAGGGGGGCATGGGATGGCTACACCTTC. Translating gives CASSFRGAWDGYTF.

V usage is TRBV15 and J usage is TRBJ1-6, with 7 bases matching TRBD1. V dropped 1 base and J dropped 6; count of bases not matched to a gene: 9. This CDR3 comprises 17 residues. Germline V lookup: CDR1 LNHNV, CDR2 YYDKDF (reference sequence). For the CDR3, the DNA is TGTGCCACCAGCAGAGGTCTCGACGGGACAGCTAATTCACCCCTCCACTTT. Its protein is CATSRGLDGTANSPLHF.

Only one count was recorded for this clone. The chain carries TRBV3-1 (or the pseudogene TRBV3-2) and TRBJ2-5, with TRBD1 matching over 8 bases. The junction had 11 bases not matched to a gene; V was cut back by 0 bases and J by 2 bases. Germline V lookup: CDR1 LGHDT, CDR2 YNNKEL (reference sequence). The CDR3 loop spans 18 amino acids. The CDR3 DNA follows: TGTGCCAGCAGCCAAGATGAACAGGGGGGACGAATACAAGAGACCCAGTACTTC. Its protein product is CASSQDEQGGRIQETQYF.

The table lists this clone with a count of one. V usage is TRBV9 and J usage is TRBJ2-7; 8 bases fit TRBD1. Trimming at V came to 4 bases and at J to 0 bases, leaving 6 bases not matched to a gene. Germline CDR1 reads SGDLS; CDR2 reads YYNGEE. The CDR3 covers 15 residues. The CDR3 region has the DNA TGTGCCAGCAGCCCAAAGACAGGGGTCTCCTACGAGCAGTACTTC. Translating gives CASSPKTGVSYEQYF.

The V call is TRBV3-1 (or the pseudogene TRBV3-2), the J call TRBJ2-7; D is unclear. Deletions cut 5 bases from V and 5 bases from J, with 16 bases between. There are 14 residues in the CDR3. Germline V gene data show CDR1 as LGHDT and CDR2 as YNNKEL (reference sequence). As DNA, the CDR3 is TGTGCCAGCAGCTCCCGGTCCAACGGAGACGAGCAGTACTTC. It specifies CASSSRSNGDEQYF.

This rearrangement joins TRBV5-1 to TRBJ1-3; 10 bases are shared with TRBD1. Trimming took 0 bases from V and 2 from J; bases not matched to a gene: 2. CDR3 size: 16 residues. Germline V gives CDR1 SGHRS, CDR2 YFSETQ. The DNA of the CDR3 is TGCGCCAGCAGCTTGGGGGGACAGGGGCCTGGAAACACCATATATTTT. Its protein product is CASSLGGQGPGNTIYF.

This rearrangement joins TRBV2 to TRBJ1-5, with 8 bases lining up with TRBD1. From germline, CDR1 is SNHLY and CDR2 FYNNEI. V shed 6 bases and J 5 bases; nucleotides not matched to a gene: 3. The CDR3 length is 13 residues. The CDR3 spells CASRLQGDQPQHF. CDR3 bases: TGTGCCAGCAGATTACAGGGGGATCAGCCCCAGCATTTT.